The next 26 T cell receptor beta chains were all read from a single sample in a study of blood T cell repertoires in COVID-19. TCRdb keeps only in-frame clones here, not all; method: immunoSEQ multiplex PCR. The table records under 200,000 clones, approximately 91% of them present only once. What was sequenced was peripheral blood. These receptors all come from a man aged 18 to 29 with COVID-19, enrolled during active disease.

This sequence joins TRBV6-2 or TRBV6-3 and TRBJ2-1, with D perhaps TRBD2 (6 bases). The CDR3 is 13 amino acids. The germline V gene has CDR1 MNHEY and CDR2 SVGEGT. V was clipped by 6 bases and J by 5 bases, with 11 bases between them. CDR3: CASSRDFHNEQFF. The CDR3 nucleotides read TGTGCCAGCAGCCGGGACTTTCACAATGAGCAGTTCTTC.

V and J are TRBV25-1 and TRBJ2-2, with TRBD1 identical over 8 bases. Germline V lookup: CDR1 MGHDK, CDR2 SYGVNS. The CDR3 is 16 residues long. V lost 6 bases to trimming and J lost 5 bases; unmatched junction nucleotides: 11. CDR3 coding DNA: TGTGCCAGCAGAAAGACAGGGGTGGAGGGAACCGGGGAGCTGTTTTTT. It codes for CASRKTGVEGTGELFF.

V is TRBV30 and J is TRBJ1-5; a weak D match, TRBD1 (6 bases). The V gene's germline CDR1 is GTSNPN and CDR2 SVGIG (reference sequence). Deletions cut 5 bases from V and 4 bases from J, with 18 bases between. CDR3 length: 15 amino acids. CDR3 coding DNA: TGTGCCTGGGCCACGGACAGTCGAATTAATCAGCCCCAGCATTTT. This translates into CAWATDSRINQPQHF.

The chain has TRBV3-1 (or the pseudogene TRBV3-2) and TRBJ2-2; the D gene is possibly TRBD2 (5 bases). Germline CDR1 and CDR2: LGHDT and YNNKEL (reference sequence). The length of the CDR3 is 15 residues. V was shortened by 3 bases and J by 4 bases, with 12 bases between the two germline ends. The DNA of the CDR3 is TGTGCCAGCAGCCATAGCACTAGAGGCACCGGGGAGCTGTTTTTT. Residues: CASSHSTRGTGELFF.

This chain uses TRBV7-7 with TRBJ2-1; D might be TRBD1 (6 bases). Trimming removed 4 bases from V and 9 bases from J, with 16 bases in between. Germline V gene lookup returns CDR1 SSHAT and CDR2 FNYEAQ (reference sequence). The CDR3 loop spans 14 amino acids. The CDR3 spells CASSSIGAGAEQFF. The CDR3, as DNA: TGTGCCAGCAGCTCGATCGGGGCAGGGGCTGAGCAGTTCTTC.

This chain uses TRBV6-5 with TRBJ1-2, with D perhaps TRBD1 (5 bases). V was cut by 5 bases and J by 4 bases, with 14 bases left in between. This CDR3 contains 14 residues. Germline CDR1 reads MNHEY; CDR2 reads SVGAGI. The CDR3 region is CASSPGGGSYGYTF. DNA of the CDR3: TGTGCCAGCAGTCCAGGCGGGGGAAGCTATGGCTACACCTTC.

V usage is TRBV7-3 and J usage is TRBJ1-1; D not certain. V lost 0 bases, J lost 0 bases, and 2 bases lay in between. CDR1 and CDR2 from the germline V gene are SGHTA and FQGTGA. This CDR3 region has 13 residues. CDR3 in DNA: TGTGCCAGCAGCTTAACCGTGAACACTGAAGCTTTCTTT. Translation: CASSLTVNTEAFF.

The rearrangement links TRBV2 to TRBJ2-1; D is undetermined. Germline V lookup: CDR1 SNHLY, CDR2 FYNNEI. The CDR3 is made up of 17 amino acids. With 4 bases removed from V and 2 bases from J, the gap between germline ends came to 18 bases. CDR3 sequence (DNA): TGTGCCAGCAGTGGGGTGACTTCCACTCAAACCTACAATGAGCAGTTCTTC. Residues: CASSGVTSTQTYNEQFF.

The chain employs TRBV5-1 and TRBJ2-1; D may be TRBD2 (5 bases). This CDR3 region has 16 residues. The V gene's germline CDR1 is SGHRS and CDR2 YFSETQ. V was pared by 1 base and J by 0 bases, with 11 bases between. CDR3 DNA: TGCGCCAGCAGCTTGAGTCGGGGTGCCTCCTACAATGAGCAGTTCTTC. Protein: CASSLSRGASYNEQFF.

V and J are TRBV30 and TRBJ2-7, with 16 bases matching TRBD2. Per germline, CDR1 GTSNPN and CDR2 SVGIG (reference sequence). This CDR3 has 18 amino acids. The ends lost 2 bases at V and 3 bases at J; junction bases unmatched: 10. CDR3 nucleotide sequence: TGTGCCTGGAGTTCCCCCGGGACTAGCGGGAGGGGTTTCTACGAGCAGTACTTC. It specifies CAWSSPGTSGRGFYEQYF.

The rearrangement links TRBV7-9 to TRBJ2-7; TRBD1 agrees at 9 bases. The CDR3 loop spans 13 amino acids. Germline CDR1 is SEHNR and CDR2 is FQNEAQ (reference sequence). Trimming took 6 bases from V and 6 from J; bases not matched to a gene: 6. CDR3 DNA sequence: TGTGCCAGCAGGGGACAGGGAGGCCGCGAGCAGTACTTC. This translates into CASRGQGGREQYF.

This clone was counted a few times. J is TRBJ1-5 and V is TRBV7-9; no firm D call. The CDR3 covers 13 residues. With 2 bases removed from V and 2 bases from J, the gap between germline ends came to 4 bases. CDR1 SEHNR and CDR2 FQNEAQ come from the germline V gene (reference sequence). The CDR3 here is CASSLQGNQPQHF. The CDR3 nucleotides read TGTGCCAGCAGCTTACAGGGCAATCAGCCCCAGCATTTT. Full variable domain (outside the CDR3, taken from reference TRBV7-9 and TRBJ1-5): DTGVSQNPRHKITKRGQNVTFRCDPISEHNRLYWYRQTLGQGPEFLTYFQNEAQLEKSRLLSDRFSAERPKGSFSTLEIQRTEQGDSAMYLCASSLQGNQPQHFGDGTRLSIL.

This chain connects TRBV5-1 to TRBJ2-7; TRBD1 matches 8 bases. The length of the CDR3 is 15 residues. V trimming: 0 bases; J trimming: 5 bases; junction bases outside the gene matches: 7. Looked up from germline, CDR1 is SGHRS and CDR2 is YFSETQ. For the CDR3, the DNA is TGCGCCAGCAGCTTGGCCTGGACAGGGCGTAACGAGCAGTACTTC. Encoded protein: CASSLAWTGRNEQYF. Supplemented by reference TRBV5-1 and TRBJ2-7, the full variable domain reads KAGVTQTPRYLIKTRGQQVTLSCSPISGHRSVSWYQQTPGQGLQFLFEYFSETQRNKGNFPGRFSGRQFSNSRSEMNVSTLELGDSALYLCASSLAWTGRNEQYFGPGTRLTVT.

This chain connects TRBV2 to TRBJ1-5, with TRBD1 matching over 8 bases. Trimming took 3 bases from V and 1 from J; bases not matched to a gene: 11. Germline V gives CDR1 SNHLY, CDR2 FYNNEI. CDR3 length: 18 amino acids. CDR3 sequence (DNA): TGTGCCAGCAGTGAGACGACAGGGGACAGTGACAGCAATCAGCCCCAGCATTTT. Translating gives CASSETTGDSDSNQPQHF.

CDR3 DNA: TGTGCCAGCAGTGACCCTAGCTGCGAGCAGTACTTC. Its translation is CASSDPSCEQYF. The rearrangement links TRBV25-1 to TRBJ2-7, with D perhaps matching TRBD2 (5 bases). V was pared by 3 bases and J by 6 bases, with 9 bases between. The CDR3 contains 12 residues. The germline V gene has CDR1 MGHDK and CDR2 SYGVNS.

A remark on this clone: At one end, the junction sequence differs from germline, possibly due to a read error. In nucleotides, the CDR3 is TGCGCCCGCAGCCAAGGGGGGGGAGCGAGCACCGGGGAGCTGTTTTTT. As protein: CARSQGGGASTGELFF. The chain links TRBV4-3 to TRBJ2-2; perhaps TRBD2 as D (7 bases). The length of the CDR3 is 16 residues. Germline V gives CDR1 LGHNA, CDR2 YSLEER.

The CDR3 nucleotides are TGCGCCAGCAGCTCGGAGGGGACAGGAGGAATTAATGAGCAGTTCTTC. Its protein product is CASSSEGTGGINEQFF. V is TRBV5-1 and J is TRBJ2-1; the match to TRBD1 covers 8 bases. The CDR3 covers 16 residues. CDR1 and CDR2 from the germline V gene are SGHRS and YFSETQ. Trimming at V came to 3 bases and at J to 7 bases, leaving 12 bases not matched to a gene.

Of note for this clone: Mismatch with germline at one junction end may stem from a read error. This chain uses TRBV5-1 with TRBJ1-4; 9 bases line up with TRBD1. CDR1 and CDR2 from the germline V gene are SGHRS and YFSETQ. The CDR3 has 13 amino acids. CDR3 loop: CASSWTGAGELLF. The CDR3 DNA reads TGCGCCAGCAGCTGGACAGGGGCGGGAGAACTGCTTTTT.

The DNA for the CDR3 is TGTGCCAGCAGCGTATCGGGGCGGGAGGGCACAGATACGCAGTATTTT. It yields the protein CASSVSGREGTDTQYF. The rearrangement joins TRBV9 to TRBJ2-3; TRBD2 matches at 8 bases. The CDR3 spans 16 residues. Germline assignment: CDR1 SGDLS and CDR2 YYNGEE. The trim removed 1 base at V and 1 base at J, leaving 5 bases unmatched.

The DNA of the CDR3 is TGTGCCAGCAGCCAAGACTCTAGCGGGAGGGCCGAGTTTGAGCAGTTCTTC. Encoded protein: CASSQDSSGRAEFEQFF. The rearrangement links TRBV3-1 (or the pseudogene TRBV3-2) to TRBJ2-1; 12 bases line up with TRBD2. The trim removed 0 bases at V and 9 bases at J, leaving 9 bases unmatched. The length of the CDR3 is 17 residues. Germline V gene lookup returns CDR1 LGHDT and CDR2 YNNKEL (reference sequence).

The chain links TRBV7-2 to TRBJ2-7; 8 bases are a match to TRBD2. The CDR3 loop spans 15 amino acids. With V trimmed by 3 bases and J by 1 base, 5 bases remained unmatched. CDR1 and CDR2 from the germline V gene are SGHTA and FQGNSA. As DNA, the CDR3 is TGTGCCAGCAGCTTTACTAGCGGACCTTCCTACGAGCAGTACTTC. Residues: CASSFTSGPSYEQYF.

The genes are TRBV28 and TRBJ2-2, with a weak D call TRBD1 (6 bases). Trimming pared 10 bases from V and 5 bases from J, leaving 17 bases between. Germline V gene sequence: CDR1 MDHEN, CDR2 SYDVKM. This CDR3 is built from 14 residues. The CDR3 bases are TGTGCCACGCACGACAGGAGGCGAACCGGGGAGCTGTTTTTT. Amino acids: CATHDRRRTGELFF.

As for this clone: The germline gene is not matched at one end of the junction; a read error may be the cause. This sequence joins TRBV4-2 and TRBJ1-4; D unresolved. The CDR3 consists of 14 residues. Germline assignment: CDR1 LGHNA and CDR2 YNFKEQ. CDR3 loop: CASSQADGSEKLLF. CDR3 DNA sequence: TGTGCCAGCAGCCAAGCTGATGGGAGTGAAAAACTGCTTTTT.

This clone was detected a few times. V is TRBV29-1 and J is TRBJ2-1; D is unclear. The CDR3 is 13 residues long. V was cut by 1 base and J by 4 bases, with 8 bases left in between. Germline V gene sequence: CDR1 SQVTM, CDR2 ANQGSEA. CDR3 residues: CSVEGHRYNEQFF. CDR3 coding DNA: TGCAGCGTTGAAGGACATAGATACAATGAGCAGTTCTTC.

J is TRBJ2-2 and V is TRBV28; D is undetermined. CDR1 and CDR2 (germline): MDHEN, SYDVKM. This CDR3 has 12 amino acids. V gave up 5 bases and J gave up 4 bases, with 5 bases separating them. The CDR3: CASSPVTGELFF. In nucleotides, the CDR3 is TGTGCCAGCAGTCCCGTCACCGGGGAGCTGTTTTTT.

This clone was recorded once. The J gene is TRBJ2-2, the V gene TRBV6-2 or TRBV6-3; weak D call: TRBD1 (5 bases). CDR1 is MNHEY, CDR2 SVGEGT, per germline. The CDR3 extends over 15 amino acids. Trimming left V 4 bases short and J 6 bases short, with 15 bases between. CDR3 loop: CASSLFQGRAGELFF. The DNA for the CDR3 is TGTGCCAGCAGTTTATTTCAGGGTCGGGCCGGGGAGCTGTTTTTT.